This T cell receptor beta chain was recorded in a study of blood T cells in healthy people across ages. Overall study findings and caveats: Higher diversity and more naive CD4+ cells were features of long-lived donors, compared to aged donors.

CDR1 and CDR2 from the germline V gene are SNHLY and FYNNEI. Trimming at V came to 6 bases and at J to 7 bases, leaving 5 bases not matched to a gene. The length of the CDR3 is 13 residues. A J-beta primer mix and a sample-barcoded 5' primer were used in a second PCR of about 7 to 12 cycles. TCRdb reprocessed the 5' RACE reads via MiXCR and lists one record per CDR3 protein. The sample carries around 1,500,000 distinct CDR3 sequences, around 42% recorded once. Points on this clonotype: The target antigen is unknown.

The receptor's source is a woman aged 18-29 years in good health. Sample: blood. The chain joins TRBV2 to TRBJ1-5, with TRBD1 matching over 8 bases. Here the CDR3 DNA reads TGTGCCAGCAGGGAGACAGGGGACCAGCCCCAGCATTTT. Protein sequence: CASRETGDQPQHF.